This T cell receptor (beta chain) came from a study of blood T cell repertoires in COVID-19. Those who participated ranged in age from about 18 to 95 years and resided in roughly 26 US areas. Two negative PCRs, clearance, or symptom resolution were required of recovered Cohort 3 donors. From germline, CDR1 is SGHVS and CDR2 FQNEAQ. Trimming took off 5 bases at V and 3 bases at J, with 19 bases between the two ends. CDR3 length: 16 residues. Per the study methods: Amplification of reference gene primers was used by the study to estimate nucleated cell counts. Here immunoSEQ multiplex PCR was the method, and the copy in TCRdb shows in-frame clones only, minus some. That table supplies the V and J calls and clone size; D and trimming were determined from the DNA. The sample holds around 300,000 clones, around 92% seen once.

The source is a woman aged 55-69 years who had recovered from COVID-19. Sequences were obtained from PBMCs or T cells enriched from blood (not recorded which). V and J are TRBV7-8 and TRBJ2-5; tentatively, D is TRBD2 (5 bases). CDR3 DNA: TGTGCCAGCAGCCCCTTGTTAGGGCGGGCCAAAGAGACCCAGTACTTC. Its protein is CASSPLLGRAKETQYF. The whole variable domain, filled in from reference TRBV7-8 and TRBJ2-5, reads GAGVSQSPRYKVAKRGQDVALRCDPISGHVSLFWYQQALGQGPEFLTYFQNEAQLDKSGLPSDRFFAERPEGSVSTLKIQRTQQEDSAVYLCASSPLLGRAKETQYFGPGTRLLVL.